Listed below are T cell receptor beta chains from one sample, sequenced in a study of immune cell composition in non-small cell lung cancer. The method was immunoSEQ multiplex PCR; TCRdb's version includes in-frame clones alone and lacks a portion of them. The data contain about 2,500 clones, around 84% of them singletons. The material sequenced was lung tumor tissue. Source of these receptors: a human donor with non-small cell lung cancer. The CDR3 runs from the conserved cysteine through the conserved F or W. A D gene is named only where the DNA matches it firmly. Only some rows state a clone size, as once, few, many or a class for expanded clones.

J,V,size,D,DNA,CDR3
TRBJ2-1,TRBV18,once,TRBD1,TGTGCCAGCTCACCGGGACAGGGGGGAATCAATGAGCAGTTCTTC,CASSPGQGGINEQFF
TRBJ2-7,TRBV5-1,.,.,TGCGCCAGCAGACTCCTGCCGACAGGACCTCTAGAGCAGTACTTC,CASRLLPTGPLEQYF
TRBJ1-3,TRBV7-2,.,TRBD1,TGTGCCAGCAGCTTAGGTACAGGGGATGCGGGCAACACCATATATTTT,CASSLGTGDAGNTIYF
TRBJ2-1,TRBV7-8,.,TRBD2,TGTGCCAGCAGCTTAGTTAGACTAGCGGGAGACAATGAGCAGTTCTTC,CASSLVRLAGDNEQFF
TRBJ1-5,TRBV4-2,few,.,TGTGCCAGCAGCCCACAGGTCTCCCAAAATCAGCCCCAGCATTTT,CASSPQVSQNQPQHF
TRBJ2-5,TRBV7-9,few,.,TGTGCCAGCAGCTCCCCGGGGGACGGCCAAGAGACCCAGTACTTC,CASSSPGDGQETQYF
TRBJ1-5,TRBV18,.,.,TGTGCCAGCTCACCTGGACAGTTATCGAATCAGCCCCAGCATTTT,CASSPGQLSNQPQHF
TRBJ1-5,TRBV19,.,TRBD1,TGTGCCAGTAGTATAGACCCCGACAGGGGGGCCATCATTCAGCCCCAGCATTTT,CASSIDPDRGAIIQPQHF
TRBJ1-1,TRBV5-4,once,TRBD1,TGTGCCAGCAGGCCACCACAGGGGGCGAACACTGAAGCTTTCTTT,CASRPPQGANTEAFF
TRBJ2-7,TRBV5-6,large,TRBD2,TGTGCCAGCAGCTTGGGGACTAGCAGCTACGAGCAGTACTTC,CASSLGTSSYEQYF
TRBJ1-4,TRBV28,.,.,TGTGCCGTCTCTCTCGGGGGGATAAATGAAAAACTGTTTTTT,CAVSLGGINEKLFF
TRBJ2-5,TRBV19,.,.,TGTGCCAGTACCACGGGGGTAGGGGTGGGAGAGACCCAGTACTTC,CASTTGVGVGETQYF
TRBJ2-7,TRBV28,once,TRBD1,TGTGCCAGCAGCCCGGACAGGGGGCGGGAGCAGTACTTC,CASSPDRGREQYF
TRBJ1-1,TRBV5-6,.,.,TGTGCCAGCAACCCCAGTTGGGCCACTGAAGCTTTCTTT,CASNPSWATEAFF
TRBJ2-1,TRBV6-6,.,.,TGTGCCAGCAGTTACTCGATTGGAGGGTGGGATGAGCAGTTCTTC,CASSYSIGGWDEQFF
TRBJ2-5,TRBV2,.,TRBD2,TGTGCCAGCCGACCTCGGTTAGCGGGATCGGAGACCCAGTACTTC,CASRPRLAGSETQYF
TRBJ1-4,TRBV7-2,once,.,TGTGCCAGCAGCTTAGAGCCAGGTGAAAGGTGGCGATTT,CASSLEPGERWRF
TRBJ2-1,TRBV6-6,large,TRBD2,TGTGCCAGCAGCCCTCAGCGGGAGTGGGGTGAGCAGTTCTTC,CASSPQREWGEQFF
TRBJ2-3,TRBV19,.,TRBD2,TGTGCCAGTAGTGCGACTAGCGGGAGAGGCACAGATACGCAGTATTTT,CASSATSGRGTDTQYF